These 23 T cell receptor beta chains share one sample of origin, sequenced in a study of T cells after yellow fever vaccination. MiXCR, applied by TCRdb to the 5' RACE reads, yields one record per CDR3 protein. This table holds some 300,000 distinct CDR3 sequences, roughly 8.4% found once. This sample comprised PBMCs, obtained roughly 47 days after the first yellow fever vaccination. Receptors were obtained from a man in his late teens or twenties who received the YFV17D yellow fever vaccine.

The CDR3 DNA reads as TGCGCCAGCAGCTCATTCGGAGAAAGCCCTAATTCACCCCTCCACTTT. Residues: CASSSFGESPNSPLHF. This rearrangement joins TRBV4-1 to TRBJ1-6; D is undetermined. Germline CDR1 reads MGHRA; CDR2 reads YSYEKL. The germline V and J ends were trimmed by 5 bases and 6 bases, with 17 bases remaining between them. This CDR3 is 16 amino acids long.

This clonotype has more than one count but fewer than ten. The chain is built from TRBV20-1 and TRBJ2-2; D possibly uses TRBD1 or TRBD2 (5 bases each). The V and J ends lost 5 bases and 1 base respectively, with 11 bases between them. This CDR3 has 14 residues. Germline-derived CDR1 and CDR2 are DFQATT and SNEGSKA (reference sequence). The CDR3 DNA is TGCAGTGCTGCCGGGACGCTGAACACCGGGGAGCTGTTTTTT. Encoded protein: CSAAGTLNTGELFF.

This clonotype has just a few counts. This chain joins TRBV10-3 and TRBJ1-6; D possibly corresponds to TRBD1 (6 bases). Germline CDR1 ENHRY, CDR2 SYGVKD. The germline V and J ends were trimmed by 5 bases and 2 bases, with 13 bases remaining between them. This CDR3 has 16 residues. In DNA form, the CDR3 reads TGTGCCATCAGTACCCAAGGGGGGACCTATAATTCACCCCTCCACTTT. Protein: CAISTQGGTYNSPLHF.

The chain joins TRBV20-1 to TRBJ2-7; D is undetermined. The germline CDR1 and CDR2 sequences are DFQATT and SNEGSKA (reference sequence). The CDR3 has 14 amino acids. V was pared by 0 bases and J by 3 bases, with 12 bases between. CDR3 sequence (DNA): TGCAGTGCTAGAGATTTCGACGGATACTACGAGCAGTACTTC. The encoded protein is CSARDFDGYYEQYF.

CDR3 in DNA: TGCGCCAGCAGTTTGACAGGTTCGCTAGGGATGAACACTGAAGCTTTCTTT. Protein product: CASSLTGSLGMNTEAFF. The genes are TRBV5-1 and TRBJ1-1, with a possible D match to TRBD1 (6 bases). CDR3 length: 17 residues. Trimming shortened V by 5 bases and J by 0 bases, and 20 bases separated the two germline ends. CDR1 is SGHRS and CDR2 is YFSETQ in the germline V gene.

The table lists this clonotype with a few counts. V gene TRBV12-3 or TRBV12-4 combines with J gene TRBJ1-1, with a weak D call TRBD1 (6 bases). V lost 3 bases and J 11 bases, leaving 13 bases between the germline ends. The CDR3 extends over 12 amino acids. The CDR3 bases are TGTGCCAGCAGTTTCACGGGGGCGCGGGCTTTCTTT. It translates to CASSFTGARAFF.

This clonotype occurred a few times. The chain has TRBV12-3 or TRBV12-4 and TRBJ2-7; D is perhaps TRBD2 (6 bases). V shed 1 base and J shed 3 bases, with 10 bases lying between them. This CDR3 is built from 14 residues. The CDR3 reads CASSLEGLRYEQYF. Written as DNA, the CDR3 is TGTGCCAGCAGTTTAGAGGGACTCCGCTACGAGCAGTACTTC.

The chain recombines TRBV6-1 with TRBJ2-7; 7 bases match TRBD1. The CDR3 is made up of 16 amino acids. Germline CDR1 and CDR2: MNHNS and SASEGT. Trimming at V came to 6 bases and at J to 7 bases, leaving 18 bases not matched to a gene. The chain's CDR3 is CASSMEVWDSASEQYF. CDR3 nucleotides: TGTGCCAGCAGCATGGAGGTTTGGGACAGTGCTTCTGAGCAGTACTTC.

The J gene is TRBJ2-1, the V gene TRBV2; weak D call: TRBD1 (5 bases). The germline V gene encodes CDR1 SNHLY and CDR2 FYNNEI. V was shortened by 4 bases and J by 2 bases, with 12 bases between the two germline ends. The CDR3 consists of 15 residues. CDR3 bases: TGTGCCAGCAGTGTCAAAGGGGCCGCCTACAATGAGCAGTTCTTC. Amino acid sequence: CASSVKGAAYNEQFF.

This clonotype was observed a handful of times. This chain uses TRBV6-6 with TRBJ1-5; D not certain. V was clipped by 6 bases and J by 11 bases, with 11 bases between them. Germline CDR1 MNHNY, CDR2 SVGAGI (reference sequence). CDR3 length equals 11 residues. The CDR3 spells CASSLDTAQHF. The CDR3 DNA reads as TGTGCCAGCAGCCTTGACACGGCCCAGCATTTT.

This clonotype was seen many times. V gene TRBV27 combines with J gene TRBJ2-7; 13 positions agree with TRBD2. This CDR3 spans 15 amino acids. Germline V gives CDR1 MNHEY, CDR2 SMNVEV (reference sequence). V dropped 5 bases and J dropped 2; count of bases not matched to a gene: 3. The CDR3 here is CASSPTSGGTYEQYV. The CDR3 nucleotides are TGTGCCAGCAGTCCGACTAGCGGGGGGACCTACGAGCAGTACGTC.

The CDR3 region has the DNA TGCAGTGCTACAGATACAACTAACTATGGCTACACCTTC. Translated: CSATDTTNYGYTF. J is TRBJ1-2 and V is TRBV20-1; D is unresolved. The CDR3 is 13 residues long. The ends were cut back, 4 bases at V and 0 bases at J, with 9 bases in the middle. The germline gives CDR1 DFQATT, CDR2 SNEGSKA (reference sequence).

There are many counts of this clonotype. The rearrangement links TRBV5-1 to TRBJ2-1, with TRBD2 as a possible D gene (6 bases). The V end lost 0 bases, the J end lost 0 bases, and 10 bases lay between the germline ends. The CDR3 totals 16 residues. Germline loops: CDR1 SGHRS, CDR2 YFSETQ. This CDR3 is CASSLAPGSSYNEQFF. For the CDR3, the DNA is TGCGCCAGCAGCTTGGCGCCCGGGAGCTCCTACAATGAGCAGTTCTTC.

This clonotype was observed a handful of times. The rearrangement uses TRBV4-1 and TRBJ1-2; 8 bases map to TRBD1. Germline assignment: CDR1 MGHRA and CDR2 YSYEKL. The CDR3 runs to 13 residues. V lost 3 bases, J lost 8 bases, and 5 bases stayed unmatched. This CDR3 reads CASSQIGQGGYTF. CDR3 DNA: TGCGCCAGCAGCCAGATCGGACAGGGAGGCTACACCTTC.

This clonotype has just a few counts. V usage is TRBV12-3 or TRBV12-4 and J usage is TRBJ1-2; D gene uncertain. CDR3 length: 13 residues. The V and J ends lost 4 bases and 7 bases respectively, with 13 bases between them. CDR3 nucleotide sequence: TGTGCCAGCAGTTACCCCCGGACGAGTGGCTACACCTTC. Its translation is CASSYPRTSGYTF.

V gene TRBV18 combines with J gene TRBJ1-2, with 10 bases identical to TRBD1. The germline gives CDR1 KGHSH, CDR2 LQKENI. The CDR3 spans 14 residues. V dropped 3 bases and J dropped 7; count of bases not matched to a gene: 5. CDR3 DNA sequence: TGTGCCAGCTCACCGGGACAGGGGCTACGTGGCTACACCTTC. Residues: CASSPGQGLRGYTF.

This clonotype turned up a few times. The chain joins TRBV15 to TRBJ1-4; D not certain. The length of the CDR3 is 18 residues. V lost 2 bases, J lost 8 bases, and 24 bases lay in between. CDR1 is LNHNV, CDR2 YYDKDF, per germline (reference sequence). CDR3 nucleotides: TGTGCCACCAGCAGAACGGGAAGAGGACCCCCCGGCCGGGAAAAACTGTTTTTT. Translating it yields CATSRTGRGPPGREKLFF.

This clonotype was detected only a few times. The chain employs TRBV2 and TRBJ2-3; 9 bases are a match to TRBD2. V was pared by 6 bases and J by 3 bases, with 13 bases of the junction left unmatched. The CDR3 spans 17 residues. Germline-derived CDR1 and CDR2 are SNHLY and FYNNEI. CDR3 protein: CASRALRGGGATDTQYF. Here the CDR3 DNA reads TGTGCCAGCAGGGCCCTCCGGGGCGGGGGGGCAACAGATACGCAGTATTTT. Together with reference TRBV2 and TRBJ2-3, the CDR3 gives the full variable domain: EPEVTQTPSHQVTQMGQEVILRCVPISNHLYFYWYRQILGQKVEFLVSFYNNEISEKSEIFDDQFSVERPDGSNFTLKIRSTKLEDSAMYFCASRALRGGGATDTQYFGPGTRLTVL.

This rearrangement joins TRBV7-8 to TRBJ2-7; no clear D gene. CDR1 is SGHVS and CDR2 is FQNEAQ in the germline V gene. The V and J ends lost 11 bases and 4 bases respectively, with 18 bases between them. The CDR3 spans 13 residues. As DNA, the CDR3 is TGTGCCCCCCCTGGGCAGAGAGGTTACGAGCAGTACTTC. Translating it yields CAPPGQRGYEQYF. Full variable domain (outside the CDR3, taken from reference TRBV7-8 and TRBJ2-7): GAGVSQSPRYKVAKRGQDVALRCDPISGHVSLFWYQQALGQGPEFLTYFQNEAQLDKSGLPSDRFFAERPEGSVSTLKIQRTQQEDSAVYLCAPPGQRGYEQYFGPGTRLTVT.

This clonotype was detected ten times or more. The chain joins TRBV5-6 to TRBJ2-3; TRBD2 agrees at 10 bases. The junction had 2 bases not matched to a gene; V was cut back by 4 bases and J by 0 bases. Germline-derived CDR1 and CDR2 are SGHDT and YYEEEE. The length of the CDR3 is 15 residues. For the CDR3, the DNA is TGTGCCAGCAGCAGTAGCGGGGGGAGCACAGATACGCAGTATTTT. The encoded protein is CASSSSGGSTDTQYF.

This clonotype has just a few counts. The chain uses TRBV6-5 and TRBJ1-2; the D gene is possibly TRBD1 (6 bases). The V end was cut by 4 bases, the J end by 3 bases, with 9 bases between. Germline assignment: CDR1 MNHEY and CDR2 SVGAGI. The CDR3 length is 13 residues. The CDR3 is CASSWGRDYGYTF. In DNA, the CDR3 is TGTGCCAGCAGTTGGGGGCGAGACTATGGCTACACCTTC.

The chain combines TRBV6-1 with TRBJ2-2, with 12 bases aligning to TRBD1. CDR3 length: 18 amino acids. Trimming took 6 bases from V and 4 from J; bases not matched to a gene: 12. The germline CDR1 and CDR2 sequences are MNHNS and SASEGT. The CDR3 loop is CASRHPGTGGDLTGELFF. CDR3 nucleotide sequence: TGTGCCAGCAGACATCCCGGGACAGGGGGCGACCTCACCGGGGAGCTGTTTTTT.

This clonotype has a handful of counts. The chain uses TRBV7-9 and TRBJ1-3, with D hard to call. CDR1 and CDR2 from the germline V gene are SEHNR and FQNEAQ (reference sequence). V dropped 1 base and J dropped 4 bases, with 11 bases sitting between them. The CDR3 is made up of 15 amino acids. Here the CDR3 DNA reads TGTGCCAGCAGCTTAGGAGGAATTCACGGAAACACCATATATTTT. Encoded protein: CASSLGGIHGNTIYF.